Given below is one T cell receptor beta chain in context. The target antigen is unknown. V gave up 6 bases and J gave up 5 bases, with 17 bases separating them. In germline, CDR1 is SQVTM, CDR2 ANQGSEA. The CDR3 is made up of 13 amino acids. The investigators amplified TCR beta CDR3 regions from RNA transcripts. The TCR CDR3 was amplified in a first-round RT-PCR using the HTBI primer set. TCRdb re-derived calls from the multiplex PCR reads in MiXCR, one entry per CDR3 protein. The repertoire holds about 540,000 distinct CDR3 sequences, about 43% seen once, with 8.2% in the top ten. The data stem from a study of T cells in Graves' hyperthyroidism and ophthalmopathy. Study results and caveats: Separating ophthalmopathy from stable hyperthyroidism was achieved by a 13 V-J model.

Stability of Graves' hyperthyroidism was defined as absent ophthalmopathy progression within 18 months. Exclusion followed for patients with uncontrolled infection, other autoimmune disease, pregnancy or lactation. The sample comprised peripheral blood or thyroid tissue (not recorded which). This chain links TRBV29-1 with TRBJ2-7, with a possible D match to TRBD1 (6 bases). The source of this sequence is a woman younger than 35 with Graves' hyperthyroidism. CDR3 sequence reads: CSVKGDIRHEQYF. DNA of the CDR3: TGCAGCGTAAAAGGGGACATAAGGCACGAGCAGTACTTC.